This T cell receptor (beta chain) is drawn from a study of early T cells in non-severe SARS-CoV-2 infection. Overall study: Alpha and beta chains were unpaired, from unsorted whole-blood bulk RNA. The study's findings and limits: VDJdb matching, biased toward anti-spike CD8 responses, missed private and CD4 specificities.

In the case of this clonotype: Its target is unknown.

Attached unique molecular identifiers marked individual cDNA molecules. In TCRdb, the 5' RACE reads were re-called with MiXCR into one record per CDR3 protein. In the table there are fewer than 120,000 distinct CDR3 sequences, over 9.5% of which are singletons. This specimen consisted of whole blood, obtained at baseline. This clonotype was sampled from an adult who was a healthcare worker with PCR-confirmed SARS-CoV-2 infection or an uninfected control (not recorded which).

Here the CDR3 DNA reads TGCAGTGCTAGGGACCGGGACACGAACGTCTACGAGCAGTACTTC. Translating it yields CSARDRDTNVYEQYF. The chain has TRBV20-1 and TRBJ2-7; a possible D gene is TRBD1 (6 bases). The CDR3 consists of 15 residues. Germline V gives CDR1 DFQATT, CDR2 SNEGSKA (reference sequence). Trimming left V 3 bases short and J 3 bases short, with 18 bases between.